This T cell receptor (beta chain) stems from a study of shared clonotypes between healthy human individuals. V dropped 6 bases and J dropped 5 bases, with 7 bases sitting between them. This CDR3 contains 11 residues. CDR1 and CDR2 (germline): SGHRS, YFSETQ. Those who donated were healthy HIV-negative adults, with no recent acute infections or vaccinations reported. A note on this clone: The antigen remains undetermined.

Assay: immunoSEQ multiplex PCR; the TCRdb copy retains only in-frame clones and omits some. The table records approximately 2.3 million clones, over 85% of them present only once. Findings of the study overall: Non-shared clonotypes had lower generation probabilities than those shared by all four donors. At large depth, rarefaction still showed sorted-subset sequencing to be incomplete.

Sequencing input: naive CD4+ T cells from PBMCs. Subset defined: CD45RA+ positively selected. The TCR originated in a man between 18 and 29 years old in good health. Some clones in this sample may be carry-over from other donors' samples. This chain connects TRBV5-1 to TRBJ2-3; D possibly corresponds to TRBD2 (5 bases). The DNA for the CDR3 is TGCGCCAGCAACGGGAAAGATACGCAGTATTTT. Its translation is CASNGKDTQYF.